A selection of T cell receptor beta chains follows, all from one sample in a study of cytomegalovirus exposure and HLA in healthy donors. TCRdb keeps only in-frame clones here, not all; method: immunoSEQ multiplex PCR. Here the sample spans around 100,000 clones, over 60% being singletons. The source material was PBMCs. The receptors originated from a man younger than 40 in good health and CMV-seronegative. Both conserved end residues are part of each CDR3. The order of the fields is J gene, clone size, V gene, D gene, CDR3 DNA, CDR3 protein. The D gene is left open where the match is weak. The listing skips clone size in some rows; elsewhere it reads once, few, many or a size class.

TRBJ1-2,-,TRBV27,-,TGTGCCAGCTGCTCGTTGGGGGGGAGAACTAACTATGGCTACACCTTC,CASCSLGGRTNYGYTF
TRBJ2-1,-,TRBV7-9,TRBD1,TGTGCCACTACGCAGGGGGCCGGTCCGGTCAATGAGCAGTTCTTC,CATTQGAGPVNEQFF
TRBJ2-7,-,TRBV27,TRBD1,TGTGCCAGCAGTTTAAGGCAGGGGGCCTACGAGCAGTACTTC,CASSLRQGAYEQYF
TRBJ1-2,once,TRBV4-1,-,TGCGCCAGCAGCCAAGGACATCCTGCTAACTATGGCTACACCTTC,CASSQGHPANYGYTF
TRBJ1-2,few,TRBV29-1,-,TGCAGCGTTACTATTCAGGGGTATAAATCCTATGGCTACACCTTC,CSVTIQGYKSYGYTF
TRBJ2-4,few,TRBV2,TRBD2,TGTGCCAGCAGAGGGACTAGCGGGAGTTTTGCCAAAAACATTCAGTACTTC,CASRGTSGSFAKNIQYF
TRBJ1-2,-,TRBV28,-,TGTGCCAGCAGTTTTGGGTCAGGGTCTGGCTATGGCTACACCTTC,CASSFGSGSGYGYTF
TRBJ2-2,-,TRBV30,-,TGTGCCTGGAGCAGGTACACCGGGGAGCTGTTTTTT,CAWSRYTGELFF
TRBJ2-7,-,TRBV7-9,-,TGTTCCAGCAGCTTACCATTGGACAGAAGTACCTACGAGCAGTACTTC,CSSSLPLDRSTYEQYF
TRBJ2-1,-,TRBV6-5,TRBD2,TGTGCCAGCAGTTATGCCGGGACTAGGTCACTCAATGAGCAGTTCTTC,CASSYAGTRSLNEQFF
TRBJ2-2,few,TRBV7-9,-,TGTGCCAGCAGCCCCGACTCGAACACCGGGGAGCTGTTTTTT,CASSPDSNTGELFF
TRBJ1-4,few,TRBV5-1,-,TGCGCCAGCAGTTTCCGTAGGGGGGGCGACGAAAAACTGTTTTTT,CASSFRRGGDEKLFF
TRBJ1-2,-,TRBV5-1,-,TGCGCCAGCAGCTTGGCCGACGAGGCCTCCTTATATGGCTACACCTTC,CASSLADEASLYGYTF
TRBJ2-2,-,TRBV5-5,-,TGTGCCAGCAGCTTGATACTTACCGGGGAGCTGTTTTTT,CASSLILTGELFF
TRBJ2-3,few,TRBV6-5,-,TGTGCCAGCACCTACACAGATACGCAGTATTTT,CASTYTDTQYF
TRBJ1-6,-,TRBV11-2,-,TGTGCCAGCAGCTTACTAGGATCCCAGGGCGGTTCACCCCTCCACTTT,CASSLLGSQGGSPLHF
TRBJ2-3,few,TRBV2,TRBD1,TGTGCCAGCAGTGAAGGGACAGGCGACCTAACTAGCACAGATACGCAGTATTTT,CASSEGTGDLTSTDTQYF
TRBJ1-2,-,TRBV28,TRBD1,TGTGCCAGCAGCATCTACACAGGGGGTCGCTATGGCTACACCTTC,CASSIYTGGRYGYTF
TRBJ2-3,-,TRBV30,TRBD2,TGTGCCTGGGCGGTGTCTAGCGGGGGCACAGATACGCAGTATTTT,CAWAVSSGGTDTQYF
TRBJ2-2,few,TRBV5-4,TRBD2,TGTGCCAGCAGCTTGAGGCCTAGCGGCAACACCGGGGAGCTGTTTTTT,CASSLRPSGNTGELFF
TRBJ2-3,-,TRBV28,TRBD1,TGTGCCAGCTCGGGACAGGGGAATCAAGATACGCAGTATTTT,CASSGQGNQDTQYF
TRBJ1-5,-,TRBV12-5,TRBD1,TGTGCTAGTGGTCGAATCGGACAGGGCGAAAATCAGCCCCAGCATTTT,CASGRIGQGENQPQHF
TRBJ1-5,few,TRBV2,TRBD1,TGTGCCAGCGGCGGGACAGTGGGCAATCAGCCCCAGCATTTT,CASGGTVGNQPQHF
TRBJ1-3,-,TRBV5-4,TRBD1,TGTGCCAGCAGCCAGGGACAGACTGGAAACACCATATATTTT,CASSQGQTGNTIYF
TRBJ2-5,-,TRBV9,TRBD1,TGTGCCAGCAGCGTAGAGCCCAGGGGGAAGGAGCAGTACTTC,CASSVEPRGKEQYF
TRBJ1-2,-,TRBV6-6,TRBD1,TGTGCCAGCAGAAGGGGACAGACAAACTATGGCTACACCTTC,CASRRGQTNYGYTF
TRBJ2-5,once,TRBV7-2,-,TGTGCTAGCAGCCGGGGGGCACGGGAGACCCAGTACTTC,CASSRGARETQYF
TRBJ2-5,few,TRBV10-3,TRBD2,TGTGCCATCAGTGATGGACTAGCGACAGAGACCCAGTACTTC,CAISDGLATETQYF
TRBJ1-5,-,TRBV4-1,-,TGCGCCAGCAGCCTCATGGACAGAAGCAATCAGCCCCAGCATTTT,CASSLMDRSNQPQHF
TRBJ1-2,few,TRBV30,-,TGTGCCTGGAGTGTGGGGGGGATTCTCTATGGCTACACCTTC,CAWSVGGILYGYTF
TRBJ1-4,few,TRBV5-1,-,TGCGCCAGCAGCCTGATGCCCGGGAATGAAAAACTGTTTTTT,CASSLMPGNEKLFF